This TCR beta chain was sequenced for a study of blood T cell repertoires in COVID-19. Study-wide background: There were acute and convalescent COVID-19 samples, and they came from the United States, Italy and Spain. T cells, B-cell-depleted T cells, or PBMCs supplied cDNA or gDNA.

From germline, CDR1 is MNHEY and CDR2 SVGAGI. V lost 0 bases and J lost 2; bases outside the gene matches: 5. The CDR3 runs to 16 residues. Sequencing used immunoSEQ multiplex PCR; TCRdb keeps in-frame clones, though not all of them. The sample contains some 200,000 clones, nearly 90% of which appear only once. This clonotype originated in a woman aged 18-29 years who had recovered from COVID-19. Specimen: peripheral blood. V gene TRBV6-5 combines with J gene TRBJ2-3; 7 bases map to TRBD2. The DNA of the CDR3 is TGTGCCAGCAGTTACTCGATGCTAGCGGTCACAGATACGCAGTATTTT. As protein: CASSYSMLAVTDTQYF.